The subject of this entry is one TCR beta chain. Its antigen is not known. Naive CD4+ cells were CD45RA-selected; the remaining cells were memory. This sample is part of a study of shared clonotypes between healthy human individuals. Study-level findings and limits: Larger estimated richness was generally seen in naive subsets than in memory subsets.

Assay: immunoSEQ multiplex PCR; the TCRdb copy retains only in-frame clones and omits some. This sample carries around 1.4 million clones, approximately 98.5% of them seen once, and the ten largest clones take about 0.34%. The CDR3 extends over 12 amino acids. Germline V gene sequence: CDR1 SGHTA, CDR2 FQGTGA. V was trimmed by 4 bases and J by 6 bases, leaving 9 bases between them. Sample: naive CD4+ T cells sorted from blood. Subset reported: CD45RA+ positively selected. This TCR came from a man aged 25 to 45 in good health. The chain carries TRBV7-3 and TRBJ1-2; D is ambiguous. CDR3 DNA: TGTGCCAGCAGCTCCGACGGAAATGGCTACACCTTC. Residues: CASSSDGNGYTF.